A single sample gave rise to the 13 T cell receptor beta chains below, sequenced in a study of identical twins. TCRdb processed the 5' RACE reads anew with MiXCR; each CDR3 protein has one entry. Altogether 700,000 or so distinct CDR3 sequences are present, around 21% being singletons, with the ten largest covering 4% to 4.5%. These data were likewise used in another study, on T cells expressing NK-cell markers.

Sequencing was carried out using PBMCs. These receptors came from a woman between 18 and 30 years old in good health.

This clonotype has just a few counts. The V gene is TRBV25-1, the J gene TRBJ2-7; D is perhaps TRBD1 (6 bases). CDR1 is MGHDK, CDR2 SYGVNS, per germline. The CDR3 contains 15 residues. V dropped 0 bases and J dropped 4 bases, with 13 bases sitting between them. For the CDR3, the DNA is TGTGCCAGCAGTGAATATGGCAGGGGTTGGTACGAGCAGTACTTC. Translated, it gives CASSEYGRGWYEQYF.

The gene calls are TRBV6-1 and TRBJ2-3; 7 bases are shared with TRBD2. This CDR3 region has 16 residues. The V and J ends lost 7 bases and 2 bases, in that order; junction bases with no gene match: 12. From germline, CDR1 is MNHNS and CDR2 SASEGT. The CDR3 DNA is TGTGCCAGCACCGACGGCGGCGGGAGAATCACAGATACGCAGTATTTT. Protein sequence: CASTDGGGRITDTQYF.

This clonotype was seen a few times. The chain uses TRBV29-1 and TRBJ1-1, with TRBD1 matching over 7 bases. CDR1 and CDR2 from the germline V gene are SQVTM and ANQGSEA. With V trimmed by 7 bases and J by 2 bases, 13 bases remained unmatched. The CDR3 contains 15 residues. CDR3 bases: TGCAGCGCTATGACAGGGAGTTCTCGAAACACTGAAGCTTTCTTT. Amino acid sequence: CSAMTGSSRNTEAFF.

There are a few counts of this clonotype. The chain has TRBV6-1 and TRBJ2-3; weak D call: TRBD2 (6 bases). CDR1 is MNHNS, CDR2 SASEGT, per germline. V was trimmed by 5 bases and J by 3 bases, leaving 18 bases between them. The CDR3 totals 16 residues. CDR3 DNA sequence: TGTGCCAGCAGTCGCCGTAAATCACTAGCAACAGATACGCAGTATTTT. This gives the protein CASSRRKSLATDTQYF.

This clonotype was recorded a few times. The V call is TRBV10-1, the J call TRBJ2-2; the D gene is possibly TRBD1 (6 bases). Trimming took 7 bases from V and 2 from J, leaving 17 bases between them. Germline V gives CDR1 WNHNN, CDR2 SYGVQD (reference sequence). The CDR3 runs to 16 residues. CDR3 sequence reads: CASILPRGYNTGELFF. The DNA of the CDR3 is TGCGCCAGCATCCTTCCCAGGGGCTATAACACCGGGGAGCTGTTTTTT.

The chain recombines TRBV20-1 with TRBJ1-1; D unclear. The CDR3 consists of 13 residues. V lost 1 base and J 3 bases, leaving 9 bases between the germline ends. Germline V gene sequence: CDR1 DFQATT, CDR2 SNEGSKA (reference sequence). CDR3 sequence reads: CSARATRDTEAFF. CDR3 DNA: TGCAGTGCTAGAGCAACGCGGGACACTGAAGCTTTCTTT.

This clonotype was seen more than once but under ten times. The chain employs TRBV10-3 and TRBJ1-1; D remains ambiguous. V dropped 5 bases and J dropped 2 bases, with 15 bases sitting between them. There are 15 residues in the CDR3. Germline V gene sequence: CDR1 ENHRY, CDR2 SYGVKD. CDR3 coding DNA: TGTGCCATCAGTCGCCTTATCGGGTTAAACACTGAAGCTTTCTTT. Amino acid sequence: CAISRLIGLNTEAFF.

The V and J genes are TRBV20-1 and TRBJ2-1, with 7 bases fitting TRBD2. The V gene's germline CDR1 is DFQATT and CDR2 SNEGSKA (reference sequence). J gave up 0 bases and V 6 bases, and 8 bases lay outside the gene matches. The CDR3 sequence is 15 residues long. The CDR3 here is CSANWGGSSYNEQFF. Written as DNA, the CDR3 is TGCAGTGCCAACTGGGGGGGGAGCTCCTACAATGAGCAGTTCTTC.

V is TRBV20-1 and J is TRBJ2-1; 11 bases match TRBD2. Germline assignment: CDR1 DFQATT and CDR2 SNEGSKA (reference sequence). The ends lost 2 bases at V and 4 bases at J; junction bases unmatched: 4. The CDR3 length is 15 residues. CDR3 nucleotide sequence: TGCAGTGCTAGACTCGCTAGCGGGAGGTACAATGAGCAGTTCTTC. Amino acids: CSARLASGRYNEQFF.

The genes are TRBV29-1 and TRBJ1-4, with D possibly TRBD1 on 5 matching bases. CDR1 is SQVTM, CDR2 ANQGSEA, per germline. V lost 4 bases, J lost 4 bases, and 13 bases lay in between. This CDR3 has 14 amino acids. CDR3 coding DNA: TGCAGCGTTGCGCTTTGGGGCTATAATGAAAAACTGTTTTTT. Translated, it gives CSVALWGYNEKLFF.

The CDR3: CASSYLGWNEQFF. Written as DNA, the CDR3 is TGTGCCAGCAGTTACCTAGGATGGAATGAGCAGTTCTTC. This chain connects TRBV6-2 or TRBV6-3 to TRBJ2-1; D gene uncertain. CDR3 length: 13 amino acids. Germline V lookup: CDR1 MNHEY, CDR2 SVGEGT. V lost 2 bases and J lost 7, with 9 bases in between.

This clonotype was counted between two and nine times. This chain connects TRBV12-3 or TRBV12-4 to TRBJ1-2; a possible D gene is TRBD1 (6 bases). The CDR3 spans 13 residues. V lost 6 bases and J 8 bases, leaving 16 bases between the germline ends. CDR3 region: CASSSGHALGYTF. The CDR3 DNA sequence: TGTGCCAGCAGCTCGGGACACGCGTTAGGCTACACCTTC.

The CDR3 DNA sequence: TGTGCCAGCAGCCGTGCAGGGGGAATCGAGACCCAGTACTTC. Encoded protein: CASSRAGGIETQYF. The rearrangement joins TRBV7-2 to TRBJ2-5; 7 bases line up with TRBD1. With 5 bases clipped from V and 5 bases from J, the junction kept 8 bases outside the gene matches. CDR1 SGHTA and CDR2 FQGNSA come from the germline V gene. The CDR3 covers 14 residues.